Below, 20 T cell receptor beta chains from the same sample are listed, as sequenced in a study of technical replicates of blood from several donors. Sequenced by immunoSEQ multiplex PCR; TCRdb stores in-frame clones only, minus some. The data contain some 71,000 clones, 95% to 98% of them singletons. Specimen: T cells isolated from PBMCs. All receptors derive from a human donor in good health.

This chain connects TRBV5-1 to TRBJ1-5; TRBD1 aligns across 9 bases. The CDR3 runs 14 residues. CDR1 and CDR2 (germline): SGHRS, YFSETQ. V gave up 5 bases and J gave up 7 bases; unmatched junction bases: 7. In nucleotides, the CDR3 is TGCGCCAGCAGTCTACGGACAGGGGACCAGCCCCAGCATTTT. Its translation is CASSLRTGDQPQHF.

The table lists this clone with a count of one. The chain couples TRBV7-2 to TRBJ2-7; TRBD2 matches 12 bases. The J segment lost 4 bases and the V segment lost 3 bases, leaving 4 bases of the junction unmatched. From germline, CDR1 is SGHTA and CDR2 FQGNSA. The CDR3 has 15 residues. The CDR3 sequence: CASSLGTSGLYEQYF. CDR3 bases: TGTGCCAGCAGCTTGGGGACTAGCGGGTTGTACGAGCAGTACTTC.

The chain employs TRBV7-3 and TRBJ2-3; 8 positions agree with TRBD2. The V segment lost 8 bases and the J segment 3 bases; nucleotides outside the gene matches: 16. This CDR3 has 17 amino acids. CDR1 and CDR2 from the germline V gene are SGHTA and FQGTGA. CDR3 region: CASRNTEDPGGTDTQYF. DNA for the CDR3: TGTGCCAGCCGAAACACCGAGGACCCGGGAGGGACAGATACGCAGTATTTT.

The genes are TRBV4-3 and TRBJ2-2, with D possibly TRBD1 on 6 matching bases. The CDR3 length is 16 residues. Deletions cut 0 bases from V and 0 bases from J, with 8 bases between. CDR1 and CDR2 (germline): LGHNA, YSLEER. The CDR3 here is CASSQDRTANTGELFF. CDR3 nucleotide sequence: TGCGCCAGCAGCCAAGATCGGACAGCGAACACCGGGGAGCTGTTTTTT.

This clone was detected only once. The chain's CDR3 is CASSLFRGQAEAFF. CDR3 nucleotides: TGTGCCAGCAGTTTATTCCGGGGTCAGGCTGAAGCTTTCTTT. This chain uses TRBV28 with TRBJ1-1; the D is unclear. Trimming removed 1 base at V and 6 bases at J, with 12 bases between. The germline V gene encodes CDR1 MDHEN and CDR2 SYDVKM. This CDR3 region has 14 residues.

The sample holds one count of this clone. V is TRBV2 and J is TRBJ1-2, with unresolved D. The germline V gene has CDR1 SNHLY and CDR2 FYNNEI. The CDR3 contains 13 residues. Trimming took off 6 bases at V and 4 bases at J, with 12 bases between the two ends. The CDR3 nucleotides read TGTGCCAGCAGCTTGACACTGGTCTATGGCTACACCTTC. It is translated as CASSLTLVYGYTF.

The chain recombines TRBV5-4 with TRBJ2-5, with D perhaps matching TRBD2 (5 bases). Germline V lookup: CDR1 SGHNT, CDR2 YYREEE (reference sequence). There are 14 residues in the CDR3. Trimming pared 0 bases from V and 4 bases from J, leaving 10 bases between. This chain's CDR3 is CASSLEGVGETQYF. As DNA, the CDR3 is TGTGCCAGCAGCTTGGAGGGAGTGGGAGAGACCCAGTACTTC.

The chain carries TRBV13 and TRBJ2-1; tentative D call: TRBD2 (7 bases). The CDR3 runs to 16 residues. The V and J ends lost 2 bases and 4 bases respectively, with 15 bases between them. CDR1 and CDR2 from the germline V gene are PRHDT and FYEKMQ (reference sequence). Here the CDR3 reads CASSLRGRGVYNEQFF. The DNA for the CDR3 is TGTGCCAGCAGCTTAAGGGGGAGGGGGGTTTACAATGAGCAGTTCTTC.

The chain recombines TRBV6-5 with TRBJ2-5; 8 bases are shared with TRBD1. From germline, CDR1 is MNHEY and CDR2 SVGAGI. CDR3 length: 13 amino acids. Losses at the gene ends were 6 bases for V and 5 bases for J; bases not matched to a gene: 5. The CDR3 DNA follows: TGTGCCAGCAGGCGACAGGGGACGGAGACCCAGTACTTC. Its translation: CASRRQGTETQYF.

The J gene is TRBJ2-1, the V gene TRBV4-3; D perhaps matches TRBD1 (5 bases). Germline assignment: CDR1 LGHNA and CDR2 YSLEER. Trimming cost V 4 bases and J 4 bases, with 14 bases left between them. The CDR3 loop spans 15 amino acids. CDR3 in amino acids: CASSRTWADYNEQFF. The CDR3 DNA follows: TGCGCCAGCAGCCGGACATGGGCGGATTACAATGAGCAGTTCTTC.

This rearrangement joins TRBV18 to TRBJ2-4; TRBD1 matches 7 bases. Trimming at V came to 3 bases and at J to 4 bases, leaving 15 bases not matched to a gene. This CDR3 spans 18 amino acids. The germline CDR1 and CDR2 sequences are KGHSH and LQKENI. CDR3 sequence (DNA): TGTGCCAGCTCACCCTTGAGACAGGGTTCGGACAGAAAAAACATTCAGTACTTC. It is translated as CASSPLRQGSDRKNIQYF.

This chain connects TRBV7-2 to TRBJ1-1; 10 bases line up with TRBD1. With V trimmed by 6 bases and J by 7 bases, 5 bases remained unmatched. CDR3 size: 13 residues. Germline V gives CDR1 SGHTA, CDR2 FQGNSA. CDR3 sequence reads: CASRGQGGIEAFF. The DNA for the CDR3 is TGTGCCAGCAGAGGACAGGGGGGTATTGAAGCTTTCTTT.

CDR3 protein: CASSLEYSGMDEQYF. The CDR3 nucleotides are TGCGCCAGCAGCTTGGAGTATAGCGGGATGGACGAGCAGTACTTC. V usage is TRBV5-1 and J usage is TRBJ2-7; 8 bases map to TRBD2. J lost 5 bases, V lost 0 bases, and 7 bases had no gene match. Per germline, CDR1 SGHRS and CDR2 YFSETQ. This CDR3 spans 15 amino acids.

This clone appeared a single time. The rearrangement joins TRBV6-1 to TRBJ1-1; TRBD1 matches 10 bases. CDR3 length: 14 amino acids. The junction had 3 bases not matched to a gene; V was cut back by 8 bases and J by 0 bases. Germline-derived CDR1 and CDR2 are MNHNS and SASEGT. As DNA, the CDR3 is TGTGCCAGCGGAGACAGGGGGCTGAACACTGAAGCTTTCTTT. This sequence encodes CASGDRGLNTEAFF.

V and J are TRBV4-2 and TRBJ2-7; TRBD2 matches at 10 bases. Germline V gene sequence: CDR1 LGHNA, CDR2 YNFKEQ. This CDR3 has 15 residues. After removal of 0 bases from V and 6 bases from J, the junction contained 5 bases not matched to a gene. The CDR3 here is CASSQEASGSGEQYF. The CDR3 DNA reads as TGTGCCAGCAGCCAAGAGGCTAGCGGGAGTGGCGAGCAGTACTTC.

This clone has just one count. CDR3 DNA: TGTGCCAGTACCAATGGCGGGACAGGGGCCTCCAGCAATCAGCCCCAGCATTTT. This gives the protein CASTNGGTGASSNQPQHF. The V and J genes are TRBV19 and TRBJ1-5, with 10 bases matching TRBD1. Germline assignment: CDR1 LNHDA and CDR2 SQIVND (reference sequence). This CDR3 region has 18 residues. V trimming: 7 bases; J trimming: 1 base; junction bases outside the gene matches: 13.

This chain connects TRBV15 to TRBJ1-5; TRBD1 matches 10 bases. V gave up 0 bases and J gave up 6 bases; unmatched junction bases: 14. CDR3 length: 19 amino acids. The germline gives CDR1 LNHNV, CDR2 YYDKDF (reference sequence). The CDR3 protein is CATSRDKGPGQGYGQPQHF. The CDR3 DNA follows: TGTGCCACCAGCAGAGATAAGGGACCGGGACAGGGGTACGGTCAGCCCCAGCATTTT.

The rearrangement uses TRBV11-3 and TRBJ2-2; D is possibly TRBD1 (5 bases). The CDR3 length is 15 residues. Germline V gives CDR1 SGHNT, CDR2 YENEEA. Trimming took off 2 bases at V and 6 bases at J, with 13 bases between the two ends. CDR3 amino acids: CASSLRQGVAGELFF. The CDR3 nucleotides read TGTGCCAGCAGCTTAAGGCAGGGTGTCGCCGGGGAGCTGTTTTTT.

The chain recombines TRBV21-1 with TRBJ2-7; TRBD1, the table's D call, lacks a check against the DNA. TRBV21-1 is labeled a pseudogene. The CDR3 has 17 residues. CDR3 loop: CASSKDRRDRISYEQYF. CDR3 in DNA: TGTGCCAGCAGCAAAGATCGGAGGGACAGAATCTCCTACGAGCAGTACTTC.

As DNA, the CDR3 is TGTGCCAGCAGCCAAGAGGGTAGCGGGAACACCGGGGAGCTGTTTTTT. Amino acids: CASSQEGSGNTGELFF. V and J are TRBV4-2 and TRBJ2-2; tentative D call: TRBD2 (6 bases). Trimming took off 0 bases at V and 1 base at J, with 9 bases between the two ends. Germline V gene sequence: CDR1 LGHNA, CDR2 YNFKEQ. The CDR3 extends over 16 amino acids.